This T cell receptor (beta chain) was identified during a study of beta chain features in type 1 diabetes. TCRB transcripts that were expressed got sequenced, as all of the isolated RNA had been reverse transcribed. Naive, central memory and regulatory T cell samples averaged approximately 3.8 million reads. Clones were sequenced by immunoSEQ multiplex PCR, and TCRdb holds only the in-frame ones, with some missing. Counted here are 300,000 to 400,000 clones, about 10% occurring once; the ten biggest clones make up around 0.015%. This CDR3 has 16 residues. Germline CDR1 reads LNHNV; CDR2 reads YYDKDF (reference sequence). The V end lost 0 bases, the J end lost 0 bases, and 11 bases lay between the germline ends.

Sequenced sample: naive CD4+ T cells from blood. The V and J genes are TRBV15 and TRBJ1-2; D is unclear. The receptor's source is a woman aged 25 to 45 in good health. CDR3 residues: CATSRERLIANYGYTF. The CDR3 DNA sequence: TGTGCCACCAGCAGAGAGCGACTTATAGCTAACTATGGCTACACCTTC.